The clone carrying this TCR beta chain showed up many times. Antigen: not known. This CDR3 spans 17 amino acids. Germline-derived CDR1 and CDR2 are LNHNV and YYDKDF (reference sequence). Trimming took off 3 bases at V and 0 bases at J, with 14 bases between the two ends. Both previously described methods and listed TCR primers were employed to make bulk TCR libraries. TCRdb called the PCR reads again in MiXCR, with one record for every CDR3 protein. The table records just over 95,000 distinct CDR3 sequences, 20% to 30% of them present only once. These data come from a study of molecular identifiers for immune sequencing clone quantification. Study-level information: Replicate experiments took RNA from approximately 22,000 or 94,000 naive CD8 cells, divided it five ways and sequenced four. Study results and limitations: Among roughly 910,000 naive cells, spiked Jurkat TCR RNA from a single cell was reportedly detectable.

Sorting captured naive CD8 T cells as CD8+CD4-CCR7+CD45RA+. The sequence derives from a human donor in good health. Some libraries in this study had Jurkat cell RNA spiked in. The sample comprised naive CD8+ T cells from blood, with Jurkat cell RNA spiked in. Described subset: FACS-sorted CD8+CD4-CCR7+CD45RA+ naive T cells. The chain recombines TRBV15 with TRBJ1-4; TRBD1 is a possible D gene (5 bases). This CDR3 reads CATSSWDGGTTNEKLFF. The CDR3 bases are TGTGCCACCAGCAGTTGGGACGGAGGAACAACTAATGAAAAACTGTTTTTT. Full variable domain (rest looked up from reference TRBV15 and TRBJ1-4): DAMVIQNPRYQVTQFGKPVTLSCSQTLNHNVMYWYQQKSSQAPKLLFHYYDKDFNNEADTPDNFQSRRPNTSFCFLDIRSPGLGDTAMYLCATSSWDGGTTNEKLFFGSGTQLSVL.